This entry concerns a single TCR beta chain. In its sample, this clone was seen once. This receptor's antigen is unknown. Base qualities are missing; no much larger clone stands one base away. V and J are truncated by 0 bases and 4 bases respectively, leaving an intervening sequence of 11 bases. Taken from cysteine to phenylalanine, the CDR3 has 15 residues. Only the CDR3 portion is preserved as DNA: 45 bases, with reading frame beginning at the first base. CDR1 and CDR2 (MGHDK, SYGVNS) derive from the germline V gene. TCRbeta CDR3 regions were amplified from genomic DNA by means of the immunoSEQ Assay, a bias-controlled multiplex PCR. The authors processed their data as follows. The number of nucleated cells in each sample was estimated from the amplification of reference gene primers within the assay. To quantify the absolute abundance of each unique TCRbeta CDR3 rearrangement, sequence reads were collapsed and filtered. For each sample, productive Simpson clonality was calculated by taking the square root of Simpson's diversity index across productive rearrangements. TCRdb re-hosts the immuneACCESS table, in-frame sequences only. Its copies lack some clones; in the studies checked, an unresolved V gene accounts for under half of them, and the cause for the rest is not known. The D gene and trimming were derived from the DNA, and the V and J assignments and clone size from that table. In all, the sample holds 250,000 to 350,000 clones, and approximately 90% of those were seen once. Clones ranked in the top ten supply 2% to 2.5% of the sample.

This entry comes from a study of blood T cell repertoires in COVID-19 (dated by TCRdb to between 2020 and 2021). Regarding the research as a whole: Samples covering the acute and convalescent phases of COVID-19 were provided by collaborators in the United States, Italy and Spain. The prospective study material was composed of cDNA or gDNA derived from T cells, B-cell-depleted T cells, or PBMCs. Subjects who had been exposed to COVID-19, were actively infected with it, or had recovered from it provided the deeply sampled blood TCRbeta repertoires that made up the dataset. The repertoires were released in a freely available public database intended as a resource for research on the immune response to SARS-CoV-2. The samples were drawn from the first 160 participants of the ongoing ImmuneRACE study and from about 1,200 subjects provided by 6 global collaborators. A de-identified subject ID, COVID-19 status, age in years and sex were almost always included in the sample metadata. Where available, HLA class I and class II types were taken from metadata supplied by the sample provider and were not determined by assay-based typing. General conclusions and limits of the study: The amount of clinical and demographic metadata varied by source and participant and was provided uncurated.

Another Seattle source contributed samples from volunteer blood donors who had recovered from COVID-19. Collaborating institutions collected whole blood in K2EDTA tubes following their own protocols. For TCRbeta analysis, collaborators shipped samples as frozen whole blood, isolated PBMCs, or DNA extracted from either of those sample types. This clonotype was obtained from a woman between 50 and 59 years old who had recovered from COVID-19. The sequence is built from TRBV25-1 and TRBJ2-3; the best D guess is TRBD1, with 6 bases matching. Specimen: peripheral blood. Here is the DNA: TGTGCCAGCAGTGAATACGACAGGTTGGCAGATACGCAGTATTTT. It specifies CASSEYDRLADTQYF.